This is a list of T cell receptor beta chains from one sample in a study of blood T cells in healthy people across ages. TCRdb redid the calling of the 5' RACE reads with MiXCR, one entry per CDR3 protein. The sample yields 1,100,000 or so distinct CDR3 sequences, less than 50% seen once. Sequences were obtained from blood. The receptors were sampled from a woman aged 55-69 years in good health. Both conserved end residues are trimmed from each CDR3. The order of the fields is J gene, V gene, CDR3 length, CDR3 protein.

j_call: -
v_call: TRBV20-1
cdr3_length: 12
cdr3_aa: SARDFNTGDEQY

j_call: TRBJ2-7
v_call: TRBV29-1
cdr3_length: 10
cdr3_aa: SVVEGAYEQY

j_call: TRBJ2-6
v_call: TRBV6-6
cdr3_length: 11
cdr3_aa: ASVGSGANVLT

j_call: TRBJ2-1
v_call: TRBV6-2/TRBV6-3
cdr3_length: 14
cdr3_aa: ASITGWLAGVNEQF

j_call: -
v_call: TRBV7-4
cdr3_length: 15
cdr3_aa: ASSLEGPTAPSYEQY

j_call: TRBJ2-7
v_call: TRBV29-1
cdr3_length: 9
cdr3_aa: SGLASYEQY

j_call: TRBJ2-7
v_call: TRBV7-9
cdr3_length: 13
cdr3_aa: ASSSDRGVAYEQY

j_call: TRBJ2-7
v_call: TRBV2
cdr3_length: 8
cdr3_aa: ASRGGEQY

j_call: TRBJ2-1
v_call: TRBV9
cdr3_length: 13
cdr3_aa: ASSPLAGLGNEQF

j_call: TRBJ2-1
v_call: TRBV7-7
cdr3_length: 10
cdr3_aa: ASSLAGGAQF

j_call: TRBJ1-2
v_call: TRBV13
cdr3_length: 13
cdr3_aa: ASSSTDSLNYGYT

j_call: TRBJ1-1
v_call: TRBV29-1
cdr3_length: 14
cdr3_aa: SVEGKGARPNTEAF

j_call: TRBJ2-1
v_call: TRBV7-2
cdr3_length: 11
cdr3_aa: ASSLVGGGEQF

j_call: TRBJ1-1
v_call: TRBV7-8
cdr3_length: 13
cdr3_aa: ASSLSWRGTLEAF

j_call: TRBJ2-7
v_call: TRBV21-1
cdr3_length: 13
cdr3_aa: ASSKVQGLLFEQY

j_call: TRBJ2-7
v_call: TRBV7-6
cdr3_length: 11
cdr3_aa: ASSTPPGIEQY

j_call: TRBJ2-3
v_call: TRBV7-9
cdr3_length: 13
cdr3_aa: ASSLVVGWTDTQY

j_call: TRBJ1-1
v_call: TRBV20-1
cdr3_length: 14
cdr3_aa: SARSTAGQMNTEAF

j_call: TRBJ2-5
v_call: TRBV20-1
cdr3_length: 12
cdr3_aa: SARRGLPQETQY

j_call: TRBJ2-3
v_call: TRBV7-7
cdr3_length: 11
cdr3_aa: ASSYGPTDTQY

j_call: TRBJ2-7
v_call: TRBV20-1
cdr3_length: 11
cdr3_aa: SATPRRNNEQY

j_call: TRBJ2-2
v_call: TRBV6-1
cdr3_length: 12
cdr3_aa: ASTRTVYTGELF

j_call: TRBJ2-1
v_call: TRBV4-1
cdr3_length: 15
cdr3_aa: ASSQRASGSSYNEQF

j_call: TRBJ2-7
v_call: TRBV2
cdr3_length: 13
cdr3_aa: ASSEVPGSFYEQY

j_call: TRBJ2-5
v_call: TRBV5-1
cdr3_length: 12
cdr3_aa: ASSLAGIQETQY

j_call: TRBJ2-1
v_call: TRBV3-1
cdr3_length: 13
cdr3_aa: ASSQMTPIYNEQF

j_call: TRBJ2-7
v_call: TRBV27
cdr3_length: 11
cdr3_aa: ASSLARAREQY

j_call: TRBJ2-7
v_call: TRBV6-6
cdr3_length: 12
cdr3_aa: ASSRDVSYYEQY

j_call: TRBJ2-3
v_call: TRBV10-3
cdr3_length: 12
cdr3_aa: AISEGRGRDTQY

j_call: TRBJ1-5
v_call: TRBV5-1
cdr3_length: 12
cdr3_aa: ASSLAGSGQPQH

j_call: TRBJ2-1
v_call: TRBV20-1
cdr3_length: 13
cdr3_aa: SARDQDPDWGEQF

j_call: TRBJ1-5
v_call: TRBV7-9
cdr3_length: 13
cdr3_aa: ASSAGTAGNQPQH

j_call: TRBJ2-3
v_call: TRBV7-8
cdr3_length: 13
cdr3_aa: ASSFLAGYTDTQY

j_call: TRBJ2-6
v_call: TRBV5-1
cdr3_length: 14
cdr3_aa: ASSLADFSGANVLT

j_call: TRBJ2-6
v_call: TRBV11-2
cdr3_length: 16
cdr3_aa: ASSTWRGDSSGANVLT

j_call: TRBJ1-4
v_call: TRBV5-1
cdr3_length: 8
cdr3_aa: ASTREKLF

j_call: TRBJ2-4
v_call: TRBV6-2/TRBV6-3
cdr3_length: 8
cdr3_aa: ASRGTFQY

j_call: TRBJ1-1
v_call: TRBV20-1
cdr3_length: 13
cdr3_aa: SATPSGQRGTEAF

j_call: TRBJ2-1
v_call: TRBV3-1
cdr3_length: 11
cdr3_aa: ASSQGLAGEQF

j_call: TRBJ2-5
v_call: TRBV7-9
cdr3_length: 14
cdr3_aa: ASSLVGGATEETQY

j_call: TRBJ2-5
v_call: TRBV7-6
cdr3_length: 14
cdr3_aa: ASSLGASGGLETQY

j_call: TRBJ2-7
v_call: TRBV9
cdr3_length: 13
cdr3_aa: ASSVNSGSPYEQY

j_call: TRBJ2-3
v_call: TRBV27
cdr3_length: 12
cdr3_aa: ASSLLPKTDTQY

j_call: TRBJ2-1
v_call: TRBV12-3/TRBV12-4
cdr3_length: 9
cdr3_aa: ASSIVAEQF

j_call: TRBJ2-5
v_call: TRBV5-6
cdr3_length: 11
cdr3_aa: ASSFGQAGTQY

j_call: TRBJ2-1
v_call: TRBV29-1
cdr3_length: 11
cdr3_aa: SVASGGSGEQF

j_call: TRBJ2-5
v_call: TRBV5-1
cdr3_length: 13
cdr3_aa: ASSLVAVRQETQY

j_call: TRBJ2-7
v_call: TRBV12-3/TRBV12-4
cdr3_length: 12
cdr3_aa: ASSLGTGRDEQY

j_call: TRBJ2-7
v_call: TRBV20-1
cdr3_length: 10
cdr3_aa: SARTVTYEQY

j_call: TRBJ1-1
v_call: TRBV5-1
cdr3_length: 13
cdr3_aa: ASSLPGGGNTEAF

j_call: TRBJ1-6
v_call: TRBV2
cdr3_length: 13
cdr3_aa: ASYQTGTVNSPLH

j_call: TRBJ1-5
v_call: TRBV29-1
cdr3_length: 11
cdr3_aa: SVGGTSGQPQH

j_call: TRBJ2-4
v_call: TRBV20-1
cdr3_length: 12
cdr3_aa: SATPTPGKNIQY

j_call: TRBJ2-1
v_call: TRBV10-3
cdr3_length: 11
cdr3_aa: AIRAGRNNEQF